This is a list of T cell receptor beta chains from one sample in a study of cytomegalovirus exposure and HLA in healthy donors. Libraries were prepared by immunoSEQ multiplex PCR; TCRdb keeps only in-frame clonotypes and omits some of them. The table lists under 150,000 clones, 70% to 85% of them singletons. Sequencing was carried out using PBMCs. The source is a middle-aged woman in good health and CMV-seropositive. CDR3s include the opening cysteine and the closing phenylalanine or tryptophan. The order of the fields is D gene, clone size, J gene, V gene, CDR3 DNA, CDR3 protein. The D gene is left open where the match is weak. Clone size is shown for a subset of rows, as once, few, many or a class of expanded clone.

D: NA; size: NA; J: TRBJ1-1; V: TRBV11-2; DNA: TGTGCCAGCAGCTTATCGTTGGAGATGAACACTGAAGCTTTCTTT; CDR3: CASSLSLEMNTEAFF
D: NA; size: NA; J: TRBJ1-1; V: TRBV11-2; DNA: TGTGCCAGCAGCCCAAGGACGGAGGCGTGGACTGAAGCTTTCTTT; CDR3: CASSPRTEAWTEAFF
D: TRBD2; size: NA; J: TRBJ2-3; V: TRBV7-9; DNA: TGTGCCAGCAGCGGGAGGGTATCAGATACGCAGTATTTT; CDR3: CASSGRVSDTQYF
D: TRBD2; size: NA; J: TRBJ2-1; V: TRBV7-9; DNA: TGTTCCAGCAGCTTAAGGGCTAGCGGACCCTACAATGGGCAGTTCTTC; CDR3: CSSSLRASGPYNGQFF
D: NA; size: NA; J: TRBJ1-6; V: TRBV19; DNA: TGTGCCAGTAGTATAGACGGGGGAGGAGAATCACCCCTCCACTTT; CDR3: CASSIDGGGESPLHF
D: TRBD1; size: NA; J: TRBJ1-5; V: TRBV15; DNA: TGTGCCACCAGCAGAGATCGGACAGGGAGACAGCCCCAGCATTTT; CDR3: CATSRDRTGRQPQHF
D: TRBD2; size: NA; J: TRBJ2-1; V: TRBV7-3; DNA: TGTGCCAGCAGCACCGGGACTAGCGGCAGTGAGCAGTTCTTC; CDR3: CASSTGTSGSEQFF
D: TRBD2; size: NA; J: TRBJ2-7; V: TRBV13; DNA: TGTGCCAGCAGCGCCAGACTAGCGGGATCGACCTACGAGCAGTACTTC; CDR3: CASSARLAGSTYEQYF
D: NA; size: NA; J: TRBJ2-7; V: TRBV5-5; DNA: TGTGCCAGCAGCGTAACAAGGGGTGTGGAGCAGTACTTC; CDR3: CASSVTRGVEQYF
D: NA; size: NA; J: TRBJ1-2; V: TRBV2; DNA: TGTGCCAGCAGTGACGACAGGAACTATGGCTACACCTTC; CDR3: CASSDDRNYGYTF
D: TRBD2; size: NA; J: TRBJ2-4; V: TRBV7-9; DNA: TGTGCCAGCAGCTTAGGGCGGTATCGGGAGGGCGGGTCCAAAAACATTCAGTACTTC; CDR3: CASSLGRYREGGSKNIQYF
D: TRBD2; size: NA; J: TRBJ2-1; V: TRBV27; DNA: TGTGCCATCCGGACTAGCGGGGGGACGAATGAGCAGTTCTTC; CDR3: CAIRTSGGTNEQFF
D: NA; size: few; J: TRBJ1-1; V: TRBV11-3; DNA: TGTGCCAGCAAAAAAGAGATGAACACTGAAGCTTTCTTT; CDR3: CASKKEMNTEAFF
D: NA; size: few; J: TRBJ1-4; V: TRBV7-8; DNA: TGTGCCAGCAGCGCCCGGGCCAGGGTTAATGAAAAACTGTTTTTT; CDR3: CASSARARVNEKLFF
D: NA; size: NA; J: TRBJ2-6; V: TRBV27; DNA: TGTGCCAGCATGACTTACGGGGCCAACGTCCTGACTTTC; CDR3: CASMTYGANVLTF
D: NA; size: NA; J: TRBJ2-1; V: TRBV30; DNA: TGTGCCTGGAGTGTACGGGCGGGCAGCTCCTACAATGAGCAGTTCTTC; CDR3: CAWSVRAGSSYNEQFF
D: NA; size: few; J: TRBJ2-4; V: TRBV6-1; DNA: TGTGCCAGCAGAACGGGACTGCTAGCCAAAAACATTCAGTACTTC; CDR3: CASRTGLLAKNIQYF
D: TRBD1; size: NA; J: TRBJ2-3; V: TRBV5-1; DNA: TGCGCCAGCAGCTGGAGCCCCGACAGGGGGCGCCGCGATACGCAGTATTTT; CDR3: CASSWSPDRGRRDTQYF
D: NA; size: NA; J: TRBJ1-6; V: TRBV5-4; DNA: TGTGCCAGCAGCCCGTTTGGCGGGGGTATTAATTCACCCCTCCACTTT; CDR3: CASSPFGGGINSPLHF
D: TRBD2; size: NA; J: TRBJ2-1; V: TRBV5-1; DNA: TGCGCCAGCAGCTTGGTTCCGGGGGGGAGCTCCTACAATGAGCAGTTCTTC; CDR3: CASSLVPGGSSYNEQFF
D: NA; size: NA; J: TRBJ1-1; V: TRBV7-6; DNA: TGTGCCAGCAGCTCCGGGGGGGCGAACACTGAAGCTTTCTTT; CDR3: CASSSGGANTEAFF
D: TRBD1; size: NA; J: TRBJ1-2; V: TRBV9; DNA: TGTGCCAGCAGCCCAGGTGGAGGGGGCTTTAACGGCTACACCTTC; CDR3: CASSPGGGGFNGYTF
D: NA; size: NA; J: TRBJ2-7; V: TRBV5-1; DNA: TGCGCCAGCAGCTCTGGGGGGGCTGGCATCTTCTACGAGCAGTACTTC; CDR3: CASSSGGAGIFYEQYF
D: NA; size: NA; J: TRBJ2-3; V: TRBV7-8; DNA: TGTGCCAGCAGCTTAGGTCCAGGGAGGAGGACAGATACGCAGTATTTT; CDR3: CASSLGPGRRTDTQYF
D: NA; size: NA; J: TRBJ1-5; V: TRBV14; DNA: TGTGCCAGCAGCCAAGAAATGAGGGAGAGTCAGCCCCAGCATTTT; CDR3: CASSQEMRESQPQHF
D: TRBD2; size: NA; J: TRBJ2-1; V: TRBV9; DNA: TGTGCCAGCAGCCCGACTAGCGGAACCTACAATGAGCAGTTCTTC; CDR3: CASSPTSGTYNEQFF
D: TRBD1; size: NA; J: TRBJ1-2; V: TRBV5-6; DNA: TGTGCCAGCAGCTTCCGGGACAGGGGGAACTATGGCTACACCTTC; CDR3: CASSFRDRGNYGYTF
D: TRBD1; size: NA; J: TRBJ1-4; V: TRBV4-2; DNA: TGTGCCAGCAGCCCCGGACAGGGATATGAAAAACTGCTTTTT; CDR3: CASSPGQGYEKLLF
D: TRBD1; size: NA; J: TRBJ1-2; V: TRBV11-3; DNA: TGTGCCAGCAGCGTTTACAGGGGCGGCTACACCTTC; CDR3: CASSVYRGGYTF
D: NA; size: once; J: TRBJ1-3; V: TRBV5-1; DNA: TGCGCCAGCAGCTTGGACCTTACAGTCTACGGAAACACCATATATTTT; CDR3: CASSLDLTVYGNTIYF
D: TRBD2; size: NA; J: TRBJ2-7; V: TRBV5-6; DNA: TGTGCCAGCAGGAAAGGGGGGACTAGCGGATACGAGCAGTACTTC; CDR3: CASRKGGTSGYEQYF
D: TRBD2; size: NA; J: TRBJ2-4; V: TRBV27; DNA: TGTGCCAGCAGTTTCAGAAGCGGGGGAGCCAAAAACATTCAGTACTTC; CDR3: CASSFRSGGAKNIQYF
D: NA; size: NA; J: TRBJ1-2; V: TRBV6-6; DNA: TGTGCCAGCAGTCCCCCAGCCGCGGCTAACTATGGCTACACCTTC; CDR3: CASSPPAAANYGYTF
D: NA; size: NA; J: TRBJ1-5; V: TRBV6-1; DNA: TGTGCCAGCGATCGCAGAAATAGCAATCAGCCCCAGCATTTT; CDR3: CASDRRNSNQPQHF
D: TRBD2; size: NA; J: TRBJ2-7; V: TRBV2; DNA: TGTGCCAGCAGTTATAGCGGGTACGAGCAGTACTTC; CDR3: CASSYSGYEQYF
D: TRBD1; size: NA; J: TRBJ1-2; V: TRBV10-3; DNA: TGTGCCATCAGTGGGACAGGGTCGAACTATGGCTACACCTTC; CDR3: CAISGTGSNYGYTF
D: TRBD1; size: NA; J: TRBJ1-2; V: TRBV5-1; DNA: TGCGCCAGCAGCTTCCCGGACAGGGACGACTATGGCTACACCTTC; CDR3: CASSFPDRDDYGYTF